The 17 T cell receptor beta chains presented below share a single source sample, sequenced in a study of OX40 agonist ivuxolimab in advanced cancers. The assay was immunoSEQ multiplex PCR, and TCRdb's table has in-frame clones only and misses some. The data hold tens of thousands of clones, with 75% to 90% observed a single time. Sequencing used CD4+ or CD8+ T cells sorted from blood, obtained in a trial of the OX40 agonist ivuxolimab. The receptors here all came from an adult with an advanced solid tumor such as melanoma, head and neck, liver or kidney cancer.

This clone was observed a single time. V is TRBV27 and J is TRBJ1-1; D not resolved. The CDR3 extends over 13 amino acids. Germline CDR1 MNHEY, CDR2 SMNVEV (reference sequence). V was pared by 11 bases and J by 1 base, with 14 bases between. CDR3 sequence reads: CAARTTRNTEAFF. DNA of the CDR3: TGTGCCGCCCGGACGACAAGGAACACTGAAGCTTTCTTT.

The rearrangement joins TRBV5-6 to TRBJ2-7, with 7 bases that match TRBD1. The CDR3 loop spans 13 amino acids. Trimming cost V 5 bases and J 7 bases; bases outside gene matches: 9. Germline CDR1 and CDR2: SGHDT and YYEEEE. The CDR3 is CASSRTGPMEQYF. For the CDR3, the DNA is TGTGCCAGCAGTAGGACAGGACCGATGGAGCAGTACTTC.

This rearrangement joins TRBV5-1 to TRBJ1-4; TRBD1 is a possible D gene (6 bases). This CDR3 comprises 17 residues. Trimming shortened V by 0 bases and J by 2 bases, and 14 bases separated the two germline ends. Germline CDR1 and CDR2: SGHRS and YFSETQ. This CDR3 reads CASSLGPGGTTNEKLFF. The CDR3 region has the DNA TGCGCCAGCAGCTTGGGCCCGGGGGGCACGACTAATGAAAAACTGTTTTTT.

The CDR3 coding sequence is TGTGCCAGCAGCCCCGGGACAGGGGTAAATACGCAGTATTTT. It is translated as CASSPGTGVNTQYF. The chain is built from TRBV28 and TRBJ2-3; 10 bases fit TRBD1. V gave up 6 bases and J gave up 7 bases; unmatched junction bases: 7. The CDR3 consists of 14 residues. CDR1 is MDHEN, CDR2 SYDVKM, per germline.

The rearrangement uses TRBV6-1 and TRBJ2-7, with D unresolved. Trimming took off 2 bases at V and 4 bases at J, with 9 bases between the two ends. Germline V gene sequence: CDR1 MNHNS, CDR2 SASEGT. The CDR3 is 13 amino acids. CDR3 sequence: CASSEKIGYEQYF. The CDR3 nucleotides are TGTGCCAGCAGTGAAAAAATCGGGTACGAGCAGTACTTC.

The chain combines TRBV7-3 with TRBJ1-1; D may be TRBD1 (6 bases). The V gene's germline CDR1 is SGHTA and CDR2 FQGTGA. Trimming stripped 5 bases from V and 4 bases from J, with 14 bases between. The CDR3 sequence is 14 residues long. DNA of the CDR3: TGTGCCAGCAGCCTCTCAGGGGATAGCACTGAAGCTTTCTTT. Amino acid sequence: CASSLSGDSTEAFF.

The chain couples TRBV28 to TRBJ1-3; the D gene is possibly TRBD1 (5 bases). From germline, CDR1 is MDHEN and CDR2 SYDVKM. The CDR3 is 15 amino acids. V shed 2 bases and J shed 0 bases, with 8 bases lying between them. The CDR3 region has the DNA TGTGCCAGCAGTTTAAGACAGAACTCTGGAAACACCATATATTTT. Its protein is CASSLRQNSGNTIYF.

The chain is built from TRBV6-5 and TRBJ2-2; D uncertain. CDR1 and CDR2 (germline): MNHEY, SVGAGI. This CDR3 is 14 amino acids long. V shed 5 bases and J shed 2 bases, with 9 bases lying between them. Written as DNA, the CDR3 is TGTGCCAGCAGTATGATGGCAAACACCGGGGAGCTGTTTTTT. This sequence encodes CASSMMANTGELFF.

The chain combines TRBV25-1 with TRBJ1-3; D call uncertain. This CDR3 contains 13 residues. Germline CDR1 and CDR2: MGHDK and SYGVNS. V was shortened by 9 bases and J by 0 bases, with 9 bases between the two germline ends. For the CDR3, the DNA is TGTGCCAGTAAGGTTAGCTCTGGAAACACCATATATTTT. Translating it yields CASKVSSGNTIYF.

The genes are TRBV5-1 and TRBJ2-3; TRBD1 aligns across 9 bases. J lost 1 base, V lost 0 bases, and 6 bases had no gene match. Germline V gene lookup returns CDR1 SGHRS and CDR2 YFSETQ. There are 17 residues in the CDR3. CDR3 nucleotides: TGCGCCAGCAGCTTGGCCACAGGGGGCGCCGGCACAGATACGCAGTATTTT. This encodes CASSLATGGAGTDTQYF. Variable domain in full (rest from reference TRBV5-1 and TRBJ2-3): KAGVTQTPRYLIKTRGQQVTLSCSPISGHRSVSWYQQTPGQGLQFLFEYFSETQRNKGNFPGRFSGRQFSNSRSEMNVSTLELGDSALYLCASSLATGGAGTDTQYFGPGTRLTVL.

The genes are TRBV19 and TRBJ2-2, with 11 bases lining up with TRBD1. The CDR3 consists of 17 residues. After removal of 4 bases from V and 5 bases from J, the junction contained 9 bases not matched to a gene. Germline V gene sequence: CDR1 LNHDA, CDR2 SQIVND (reference sequence). The CDR3 nucleotides are TGTGCCAGTAGTAGGGACAGGGGGTACTATGTAACCGGGGAGCTGTTTTTT. It specifies CASSRDRGYYVTGELFF.

This clone was recorded only once. J is TRBJ1-1 and V is TRBV19; D is unclear. The CDR3 runs 14 residues. Trimming shortened V by 7 bases and J by 3 bases, and 15 bases separated the two germline ends. Germline CDR1 LNHDA, CDR2 SQIVND (reference sequence). The CDR3 reads CASKSPGLHTEAFF. CDR3 bases: TGTGCCAGTAAATCCCCGGGGTTGCACACTGAAGCTTTCTTT.

The chain recombines TRBV27 with TRBJ1-2; 8 bases match TRBD1. The CDR3 spans 17 residues. Germline V lookup: CDR1 MNHEY, CDR2 SMNVEV (reference sequence). The V gene end was trimmed by 4 bases and the J gene end by 1 base; junction bases not matched to a gene: 11. The chain's CDR3 is CASSYRTVGQGNYGYTF. Here the CDR3 DNA reads TGTGCCAGCAGTTATCGCACCGTAGGACAGGGTAACTATGGCTACACCTTC.

The V call is TRBV21-1, the J call TRBJ2-2; the table gives TRBD1 as D, unverified against the DNA. TRBV21-1 has pseudogene status. CDR3 length equals 15 residues. CDR3 coding DNA: TGTGCCAGCAGCCCTCCCCCCGGGACAGTCGGGGAGCTGTTTTTT. This gives the protein CASSPPPGTVGELFF.

The J gene is TRBJ1-3, the V gene TRBV28; D is uncertain. V was trimmed by 6 bases and J by 4 bases, leaving 19 bases between them. Germline CDR1 is MDHEN and CDR2 is SYDVKM. The CDR3 has 16 residues. CDR3 coding DNA: TGTGCCAGCAGGATTTTGGGCTCACAAGGGGGAAACACCATATATTTT. Its translation: CASRILGSQGGNTIYF.

This chain links TRBV2 with TRBJ2-3; 8 nucleotides match TRBD2. The junction had 8 bases not matched to a gene; V was cut back by 7 bases and J by 2 bases. The germline V gene encodes CDR1 SNHLY and CDR2 FYNNEI. This CDR3 contains 15 residues. For the CDR3, the DNA is TGTGCCAGCACCGACCGGGGGGGGATCACAGATACGCAGTATTTT. Encoded protein: CASTDRGGITDTQYF.

The chain uses TRBV5-6 and TRBJ2-1; the D gene could be TRBD1 or TRBD2 (6 bases each). V was clipped by 5 bases and J by 2 bases, with 14 bases between them. The CDR3 is 15 residues long. Germline CDR1 and CDR2: SGHDT and YYEEEE. CDR3: CASSKGGLAYNEQFF. CDR3 sequence (DNA): TGTGCCAGCAGTAAGGGGGGTTTGGCCTACAATGAGCAGTTCTTC.